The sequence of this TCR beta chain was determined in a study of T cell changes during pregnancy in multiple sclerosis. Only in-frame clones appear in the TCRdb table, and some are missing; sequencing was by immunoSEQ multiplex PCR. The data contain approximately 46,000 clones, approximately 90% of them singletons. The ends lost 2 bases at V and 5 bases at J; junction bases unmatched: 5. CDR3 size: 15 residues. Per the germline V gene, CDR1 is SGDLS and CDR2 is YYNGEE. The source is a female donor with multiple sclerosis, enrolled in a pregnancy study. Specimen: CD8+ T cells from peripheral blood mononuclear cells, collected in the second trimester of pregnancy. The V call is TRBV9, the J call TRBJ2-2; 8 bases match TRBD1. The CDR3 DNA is TGTGCCAGCAGCGTTTACGGACAGGGTACCGGGGAGCTGTTTTTT. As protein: CASSVYGQGTGELFF.